This T cell receptor (beta chain) was observed in a study of cytomegalovirus exposure and HLA in healthy donors. The wider study: The 550 to 800 first-cohort repertoires and the approximately 130 validation repertoires shared the same platform, a later analysis reported.

Trimming took off 3 bases at V and 3 bases at J, with 9 bases between the two ends. This CDR3 has 13 residues. CDR1 and CDR2 (germline): KGHSH, LQKENI. General study findings and limits: In the 95 to 150 validation repertoires, a later analysis found that first-cohort TCR clusters tended to co-occur.

Separate from the approximately 670-subject first cohort was the roughly 130-subject validation cohort, to which the donors belonged. This clone was detected only a few times. No antigen is known for it. Assay: immunoSEQ multiplex PCR; the TCRdb copy retains only in-frame clones and omits some. The table includes 150,000 to 200,000 clones, 85% to 90% detected once. Sequenced sample: PBMCs. The TCR was taken from a man aged 18 to 29 in good health and CMV-seropositive. The chain combines TRBV18 with TRBJ2-7; D is undetermined. The CDR3 sequence: CASSPTQIYEQYF. The CDR3 DNA reads TGTGCCAGCTCACCGACACAAATCTACGAGCAGTACTTC.